These 30 T cell receptor beta chains were all obtained from the same sample, sequenced in a study of human T cells and chemical hapten exposure. One entry per CDR3 protein results from TCRdb running MiXCR on the RACE reads. The data show 89,000 or so distinct CDR3 sequences, with less than 8% seen just once and 1.3% held by the top ten. Sample time point: patch test 2, 6 weeks after DPC sensitization. Regarding treatment: therapeutic diphenylcyclopropenone sensitization with weekly scalp DPC. This specimen consisted of whole blood, obtained in connection with sensitization to the hapten diphenylcyclopropenone (DPC). The receptor set was obtained from a woman aged 25 to 39 with alopecia areata. Some clones in this sample may be carry-over from other donors' samples.

This clonotype was seen many times. V and J are TRBV9 and TRBJ2-3; maybe TRBD2 (5 bases). V lost 0 bases to trimming and J lost 10 bases, with 21 bases between them. Germline V lookup: CDR1 SGDLS, CDR2 YYNGEE. This CDR3 is built from 16 residues. The CDR3 region has the DNA TGTGCCAGCAGCGTAGGGCTAGCTGTCAACCCCCGACCGCAGTATTTT. Translated: CASSVGLAVNPRPQYF.

This clonotype was seen many times. The chain has TRBV18 and TRBJ1-1; D ambiguous. The germline V and J ends were trimmed by 2 bases and 0 bases, with 13 bases remaining between them. Germline V gives CDR1 KGHSH, CDR2 LQKENI. This CDR3 has 16 residues. The CDR3 is CASSPDSGRLNTEAFF. The CDR3 DNA follows: TGTGCCAGCTCACCAGATTCGGGCAGGTTGAACACTGAAGCTTTCTTT. Supplemented by reference TRBV18 and TRBJ1-1, the full variable domain reads NAGVMQNPRHLVRRRGQEARLRCSPMKGHSHVYWYRQLPEEGLKFMVYLQKENIIDESGMPKERFSAEFPKEGPSILRIQQVVRGDSAAYFCASSPDSGRLNTEAFFGQGTRLTVV.

This clonotype was counted many times. The chain has TRBV6-2 or TRBV6-3 and TRBJ1-5; 8 bases line up with TRBD1. Looked up from germline, CDR1 is MNHEY and CDR2 is SVGEGT. The CDR3 consists of 15 residues. V was clipped by 8 bases and J by 2 bases; unmatched bases: 8. The CDR3 sequence is CASGGQGEGNQPQHF. CDR3 coding DNA: TGTGCCAGCGGCGGACAGGGCGAGGGCAATCAGCCCCAGCATTTT.

This clonotype has a handful of counts. The chain is built from TRBV7-8 and TRBJ1-2, with D perhaps matching TRBD1 (6 bases). In germline, CDR1 is SGHVS, CDR2 FQNEAQ. V shed 5 bases and J shed 4 bases, with 14 bases lying between them. The CDR3 runs 14 residues. Here the CDR3 reads CASSVQGTGYGYTF. The CDR3 DNA is TGTGCCAGCAGCGTGCAGGGGACTGGCTATGGCTACACCTTC.

This chain uses TRBV7-2 with TRBJ1-4; no reliable D call. Trimming took 1 base from V and 4 from J, leaving 10 bases between them. This CDR3 comprises 15 residues. Germline assignment: CDR1 SGHTA and CDR2 FQGNSA. The chain's CDR3 is CASSLGGRINEKLFF. For the CDR3, the DNA is TGTGCCAGCAGCTTAGGAGGGCGGATTAATGAAAAACTGTTTTTT. Using reference TRBV7-2 and TRBJ1-4 for the parts outside the CDR3, the full variable domain is GAGVSQSPSNKVTEKGKDVELRCDPISGHTALYWYRQSLGQGLEFLIYFQGNSAPDKSGLPSDRFSAERTGGSVSTLTIQRTQQEDSAVYLCASSLGGRINEKLFFGSGTQLSVL.

This clonotype has only a few counts. The rearrangement links TRBV15 to TRBJ2-3; 9 positions agree with TRBD2. The CDR3 is 15 residues long. Germline CDR1 reads LNHNV; CDR2 reads YYDKDF (reference sequence). Trimming removed 0 bases from V and 4 bases from J; junction bases left unmatched: 2. The DNA of the CDR3 is TGTGCCACCAGCAGAGATAGCGGGGGTGCAGATACGCAGTATTTT. It is translated as CATSRDSGGADTQYF.

This clonotype was seen repeatedly, ten times or more. CDR3 region: CASSPLARTGELFF. The CDR3 DNA reads TGTGCCAGCAGCCCTCTTGCCCGCACCGGGGAGCTGTTTTTT. The J gene is TRBJ2-2, the V gene TRBV12-3 or TRBV12-4; D gene ambiguous. The CDR3 length is 14 residues. V was pared by 6 bases and J by 4 bases, with 12 bases between.

A note on this clonotype: It may be a read error: a sequence one base away is much more abundant. V gene TRBV5-6 combines with J gene TRBJ1-6; D is unclear. The V end was cut by 1 base, the J end by 7 bases, with 3 bases between. The germline V gene has CDR1 SGHDT and CDR2 YYEEEE. The CDR3 runs to 12 residues. CDR3 DNA sequence: TGTGCCAGCAGCTTGTGGAATTCACCCCTCCACTTT. Residues: CASSLWNSPLHF. The entire variable domain, with the rest obtained from reference TRBV5-6 and TRBJ1-6, is as follows: DAGVTQSPTHLIKTRGQQVTLRCSPKSGHDTVSWYQQALGQGPQFIFQYYEEEERQRGNFPDRFSGHQFPNYSSELNVNALLLGDSALYLCASSLWNSPLHFGNGTRLTVT.

Many counts were recorded for this clonotype. As DNA, the CDR3 is TGTGCCAGCAGTGCTTTGCTCGCCCCTGAGGGGACCCAGTACTTC. Its protein is CASSALLAPEGTQYF. J is TRBJ2-5 and V is TRBV2; D is possibly TRBD2 (5 bases). Germline assignment: CDR1 SNHLY and CDR2 FYNNEI. CDR3 length equals 15 residues. V dropped 4 bases and J dropped 7 bases, with 19 bases sitting between them.

The table lists this clonotype with a few counts. The genes are TRBV19 and TRBJ2-7; D gene unclear. The V end was cut by 5 bases, the J end by 7 bases, with 15 bases between. CDR1 LNHDA and CDR2 SQIVND come from the germline V gene (reference sequence). The CDR3 spans 13 residues. CDR3 sequence: CASSSRPSKEQYF. The DNA for the CDR3 is TGTGCCAGTAGTTCCCGACCTTCTAAGGAGCAGTACTTC.

Ten or more counts support this clonotype. This sequence joins TRBV20-1 and TRBJ2-3, with D tentatively TRBD1 or TRBD2 (5 bases each). The CDR3 totals 17 residues. In germline, CDR1 is DFQATT, CDR2 SNEGSKA (reference sequence). V dropped 5 bases and J dropped 1 base, with 22 bases sitting between them. DNA for the CDR3: TGCAGTGCTTTTGGGCTCTGGGACGGGCGAGGCACAGATACGCAGTATTTT. Translation: CSAFGLWDGRGTDTQYF.

This clonotype was recorded at least ten times. The genes are TRBV7-9 and TRBJ1-6; D ambiguous. The CDR3 has 12 amino acids. CDR1 and CDR2 from the germline V gene are SEHNR and FQNEAQ (reference sequence). Trimming stripped 1 base from V and 10 bases from J, with 5 bases between. CDR3 DNA sequence: TGTGCCAGCAGCTTAGAGAGATCACCCCTCCACTTT. Translating gives CASSLERSPLHF.

This clonotype was counted a few times. The chain has TRBV27 and TRBJ1-1; no firm D call. This CDR3 spans 11 amino acids. Trimming cost V 1 base and J 8 bases, with 5 bases left between them. Germline V lookup: CDR1 MNHEY, CDR2 SMNVEV (reference sequence). The CDR3 region has the DNA TGTGCCAGCAGTTTATTCAAGGAAGCTTTCTTT. This codes for CASSLFKEAFF.

This clonotype was detected ten times or more. This chain joins TRBV6-2 or TRBV6-3 and TRBJ2-1, with 9 bases identical to TRBD2. The CDR3 length is 15 residues. Unmatched junction bases numbered 10, after V lost 5 bases and J lost 8 bases. CDR1 is MNHEY and CDR2 is SVGEGT in the germline V gene. The CDR3 is CASSPTGGGADEQFF. CDR3 in DNA: TGTGCCAGCAGTCCGACCGGCGGGGGGGCTGATGAGCAGTTCTTC.

In its sample, this clonotype was seen many times. The chain joins TRBV10-3 to TRBJ1-2; D remains unclear. The V gene's germline CDR1 is ENHRY and CDR2 SYGVKD. The CDR3 covers 15 residues. V was trimmed by 0 bases and J by 6 bases, leaving 14 bases between them. The CDR3 sequence is CAISESNSANDGYTF. The CDR3 region has the DNA TGTGCCATCAGTGAGTCAAACTCCGCGAATGATGGCTACACCTTC.

This clonotype was counted ten times or more. The chain is built from TRBV29-1 and TRBJ1-2; D remains ambiguous. V lost 2 bases and J 8 bases, leaving 9 bases between the germline ends. CDR3 size: 11 residues. Looked up from germline, CDR1 is SQVTM and CDR2 is ANQGSEA. CDR3 amino acids: CSVELGEGYTF. The CDR3 DNA follows: TGCAGCGTTGAACTTGGAGAAGGCTACACCTTC.

This clonotype was recorded a few times. The rearrangement uses TRBV29-1 and TRBJ1-1; D possibly corresponds to TRBD1 (5 bases). This CDR3 spans 13 amino acids. Germline CDR1 and CDR2: SQVTM and ANQGSEA. The V gene lost 4 bases and the J gene lost 0 bases, with 9 bases spanning the gap. CDR3 bases: TGCAGCGTTGTCGGGGGGATGAACACTGAAGCTTTCTTT. Encoded protein: CSVVGGMNTEAFF.

This clonotype was counted many times. The gene calls are TRBV2 and TRBJ2-3, with TRBD2 identical over 14 bases. This CDR3 spans 16 amino acids. Germline lookup yields CDR1 SNHLY and CDR2 FYNNEI. V gave up 6 bases and J gave up 2 bases; unmatched junction bases: 4. CDR3 DNA: TGTGCCAGCAGGGGGACTAGCGGGGGCCTCACAGATACGCAGTATTTT. This translates into CASRGTSGGLTDTQYF.

This clonotype turned up a few times. The chain recombines TRBV11-2 with TRBJ1-1; 10 bases map to TRBD1. The V gene's germline CDR1 is SGHAT and CDR2 FQNNGV. This CDR3 has 13 residues. V was pared by 4 bases and J by 9 bases, with 5 bases of the junction left unmatched. CDR3 amino acids: CASSSGGQGKAFF. DNA of the CDR3: TGTGCCAGCAGCTCAGGGGGACAGGGGAAAGCTTTCTTT.

The chain recombines TRBV20-1 with TRBJ2-3; D ambiguous. This CDR3 region has 12 residues. V was shortened by 3 bases and J by 5 bases, with 9 bases between the two germline ends. Germline CDR1 is DFQATT and CDR2 is SNEGSKA (reference sequence). CDR3 amino acids: CSASRGEDTQYF. CDR3 in DNA: TGCAGTGCTAGTCGTGGGGAAGATACGCAGTATTTT.

Concerning this clonotype itself: This could be a read error, since a much larger clone is one nucleotide away. The chain combines TRBV29-1 with TRBJ2-1; 13 positions agree with TRBD2. The CDR3 has 15 amino acids. V lost 6 bases, J lost 6 bases, and 8 bases stayed unmatched. Germline CDR1 SQVTM, CDR2 ANQGSEA. This CDR3 reads CSVKGLAGKVNEQFF. DNA of the CDR3: TGCAGCGTCAAGGGACTAGCGGGGAAAGTCAATGAGCAGTTCTTC.

This clonotype was counted only a few times. The chain recombines TRBV19 with TRBJ2-3, with TRBD1 matching over 9 bases. Germline loops: CDR1 LNHDA, CDR2 SQIVND (reference sequence). The CDR3 runs to 17 residues. V lost 6 bases and J lost 2; bases outside the gene matches: 12. CDR3 coding DNA: TGTGCCAGTAGCTCCTGGGACAGGGTACTATTCACAGATACGCAGTATTTT. Protein product: CASSSWDRVLFTDTQYF.

This clonotype was found many times. This CDR3 is CAWSGQFSGANVLTF. In DNA form, the CDR3 reads TGTGCCTGGAGTGGGCAATTCTCTGGGGCCAACGTCCTGACTTTC. The chain combines TRBV30 with TRBJ2-6; no reliable D call. Germline V gene data show CDR1 as GTSNPN and CDR2 as SVGIG (reference sequence). Trimming took 1 base from V and 0 from J, leaving 7 bases between them. The CDR3 length is 15 residues. Full variable domain (missing parts from reference TRBV30 and TRBJ2-6): SQTIHQWPATLVQPVGSPLSLECTVEGTSNPNLYWYRQAAGRGLQLLFYSVGIGQISSEVPQNLSASRPQDRQFILSSKKLLLSDSGFYLCAWSGQFSGANVLTFGAGSRLTVL.

The J gene is TRBJ1-1, the V gene TRBV5-1; no clear D gene. CDR3 size: 15 residues. Looked up from germline, CDR1 is SGHRS and CDR2 is YFSETQ. Trimming removed 3 bases at V and 7 bases at J, with 19 bases between. The CDR3 DNA sequence: TGCGCCAGCAGCTGGACGAGCCCTGGGCTTAGTGAAGCTTTCTTT. Translated, it gives CASSWTSPGLSEAFF.

The rearrangement joins TRBV3-1 to TRBJ2-6; tentatively, D is TRBD1 (5 bases). V lost 2 bases and J 2 bases, leaving 10 bases between the germline ends. Germline assignment: CDR1 LGHDT and CDR2 YNNKEL (reference sequence). This CDR3 comprises 16 residues. The CDR3 here is CASSQQKGAGANVLTF. CDR3 in DNA: TGTGCCAGCAGCCAACAAAAAGGGGCTGGGGCCAACGTCCTGACTTTC.

This clonotype showed up many times. V and J are TRBV18 and TRBJ1-1, with a tentative D call TRBD1 (6 bases). CDR1 and CDR2 from the germline V gene are KGHSH and LQKENI. The CDR3 has 13 amino acids. V lost 5 bases and J lost 3, with 10 bases in between. The CDR3 bases are TGTGCCAGCTCAAGGGGGGAAGACACTGAAGCTTTCTTT. Translation: CASSRGEDTEAFF. The full variable domain, its missing parts supplied by reference TRBV18 and TRBJ1-1, is NAGVMQNPRHLVRRRGQEARLRCSPMKGHSHVYWYRQLPEEGLKFMVYLQKENIIDESGMPKERFSAEFPKEGPSILRIQQVVRGDSAAYFCASSRGEDTEAFFGQGTRLTVV.

This clonotype was counted at least ten times. The rearrangement uses TRBV5-1 and TRBJ2-3, with TRBD2 matching 8 bases. Looked up from germline, CDR1 is SGHRS and CDR2 is YFSETQ. V shed 0 bases, J shed 2 bases, and the junction held 11 bases outside the gene matches. This CDR3 contains 18 residues. DNA for the CDR3: TGCGCCAGCAGCTTGGCCTTGAAAGCGGGGGCAAACACAGATACGCAGTATTTT. Its translation is CASSLALKAGANTDTQYF. The complete variable domain, with remaining parts taken from reference TRBV5-1 and TRBJ2-3, reads KAGVTQTPRYLIKTRGQQVTLSCSPISGHRSVSWYQQTPGQGLQFLFEYFSETQRNKGNFPGRFSGRQFSNSRSEMNVSTLELGDSALYLCASSLALKAGANTDTQYFGPGTRLTVL.

The gene calls are TRBV12-3 or TRBV12-4 and TRBJ2-3; a weak D match, TRBD1 (5 bases). Deletions cut 3 bases from V and 2 bases from J, with 12 bases between. This CDR3 spans 15 amino acids. The CDR3 DNA reads as TGTGCCAGCAGTTTCGGCGTGGGGCCCACAGATACGCAGTATTTT. Its protein product is CASSFGVGPTDTQYF.

This clonotype has at least ten counts. J is TRBJ2-7 and V is TRBV20-1, with D possibly TRBD2 on 5 matching bases. Germline CDR1 DFQATT, CDR2 SNEGSKA (reference sequence). The germline V and J ends were trimmed by 0 bases and 7 bases, with 10 bases remaining between them. CDR3 length: 12 residues. CDR3 sequence: CSAREWTGEQYF. The CDR3 bases are TGCAGTGCTAGAGAATGGACGGGAGAGCAGTACTTC.

This clonotype was seen a few times. The V and J genes are TRBV5-1 and TRBJ1-2; D is perhaps TRBD1 (5 bases). Looked up from germline, CDR1 is SGHRS and CDR2 is YFSETQ. Trimming took off 4 bases at V and 0 bases at J, with 10 bases between the two ends. The CDR3 runs 14 residues. CDR3 sequence (DNA): TGCGCCAGCAGCACCGACAGACCTAACTATGGCTACACCTTC. It specifies CASSTDRPNYGYTF.